This T cell receptor (beta chain) was sequenced in a study of T-cell memory formation after mild COVID-19. On the study more broadly: Among the donors, TCR clusters were largely specific to each donor.

V was pared by 0 bases and J by 6 bases, with 8 bases between. The CDR3 runs 14 residues. The germline gives CDR1 SGHTA, CDR2 FQGTGA. A remark on this clonotype: The antigen remains unidentified.

TCR alpha and TCR beta cDNA libraries with sample barcodes and UMIs came from 5'RACE using constant-segment primers. TCRdb analysed the 5' RACE reads with MiXCR anew, one entry per CDR3 protein. The sample yields 350,000 to 400,000 distinct CDR3 sequences, approximately 15% seen once. Study-wide findings and caveats: Researchers found some responding clones in pre-infection memory, a sign that cross-reactive memory joined. Largely, contracting CD4+ clones fell within CM and EM, and contracting CD8+ clones within EMRA.

The chain links TRBV7-3 to TRBJ2-2; unclear D gene. Sequencing input: PBMCs or a T cell subset sorted from them (not recorded which). The clonotype originates from a man aged 18 to 29 who had mild COVID-19 (a few samples of this study predate the infection). Cell type and time point are not known. The CDR3 protein is CASSLTTQAGELFF. For the CDR3, the DNA is TGTGCCAGCAGCTTAACTACCCAGGCCGGGGAGCTGTTTTTT.